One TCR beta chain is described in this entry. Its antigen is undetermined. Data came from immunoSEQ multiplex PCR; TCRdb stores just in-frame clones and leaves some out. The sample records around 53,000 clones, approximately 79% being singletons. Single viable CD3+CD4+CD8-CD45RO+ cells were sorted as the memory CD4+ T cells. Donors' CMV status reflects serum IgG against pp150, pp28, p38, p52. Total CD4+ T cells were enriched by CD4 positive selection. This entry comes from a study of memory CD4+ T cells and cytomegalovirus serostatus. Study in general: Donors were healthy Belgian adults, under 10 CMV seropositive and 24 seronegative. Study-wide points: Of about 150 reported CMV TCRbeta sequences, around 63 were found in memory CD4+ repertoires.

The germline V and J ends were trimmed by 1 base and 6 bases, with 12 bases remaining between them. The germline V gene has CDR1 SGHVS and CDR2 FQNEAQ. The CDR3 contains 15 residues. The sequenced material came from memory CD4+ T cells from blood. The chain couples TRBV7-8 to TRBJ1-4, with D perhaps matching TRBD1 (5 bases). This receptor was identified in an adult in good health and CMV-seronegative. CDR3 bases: TGTGCCAGCAGCTTAGATGAGCAGGGACATGAAAAACTGTTTTTT. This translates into CASSLDEQGHEKLFF.